These 3 T cell receptor beta chains came from one sample sequenced in a study of T cells after yellow fever vaccination. TCRdb recomputed calls from the 5' RACE reads with MiXCR, one row per CDR3 protein. The sample shows almost 70,000 distinct CDR3 sequences, approximately 6.2% of them seen only once. The input for sequencing was CD4+ T cells sorted from PBMCs, taken around 15 days after the first yellow fever vaccination. The receptors come from a young man who received the YFV17D yellow fever vaccine.

This clonotype occurred many times. The J gene is TRBJ2-3, the V gene TRBV10-3; TRBD2 matches at 9 bases. Germline lookup yields CDR1 ENHRY and CDR2 SYGVKD. CDR3 length equals 13 residues. Losses at the gene ends were 11 bases for V and 4 bases for J; bases not matched to a gene: 7. The CDR3 DNA sequence: TGTGCCGCAGGCGGGGGGGCGGCAGATACGCAGTATTTT. Amino acid sequence: CAAGGGAADTQYF.

This clonotype was detected many times. This chain uses TRBV12-3 or TRBV12-4 with TRBJ2-3; D unresolved. Trimming removed 3 bases at V and 6 bases at J, with 4 bases between. The CDR3 spans 11 residues. CDR3 loop: CASSFMDTQYF. As DNA, the CDR3 is TGTGCCAGCAGTTTTATGGATACGCAGTATTTT.

The table lists this clonotype with many counts. V usage is TRBV19 and J usage is TRBJ1-5; possible D gene TRBD1, 6 bases. The V end lost 7 bases, the J end lost 6 bases, and 13 bases lay between the germline ends. Germline assignment: CDR1 LNHDA and CDR2 SQIVND (reference sequence). The CDR3 is 13 amino acids. The DNA for the CDR3 is TGTGCCAGTACGGACAGAATCAGTCAGCCCCAGCATTTT. The encoded protein is CASTDRISQPQHF. The variable domain in full, completed from reference TRBV19 and TRBJ1-5, reads DGGITQSPKYLFRKEGQNVTLSCEQNLNHDAMYWYRQDPGQGLRLIYYSQIVNDFQKGDIAEGYSVSREKKESFPLTVTSAQKNPTAFYLCASTDRISQPQHFGDGTRLSIL.